These T cell receptor beta chains were read from a single sample in a study of blood T cell repertoires in COVID-19. Clones were read by immunoSEQ multiplex PCR, and TCRdb kept only the in-frame ones, dropping some. The table shows 150,000 or so clones, with about 80% occurring only once. Sample: PBMCs or T cells enriched from blood (not recorded which). The source of these receptors is a man aged 50 to 60 who had recovered from COVID-19. Both conserved end residues are part of each CDR3. The D gene is left open where the match is weak. Size is omitted from some rows. Given values are once, few, many or a class for expanded clones.

D | size | J | length | V | DNA | CDR3
- | - | TRBJ1-6 | 16 | TRBV11-2 | TGTGCCAGCAGCTTAGATCGCGACACGTATAATTCACCCCTCCACTTT | CASSLDRDTYNSPLHF
- | - | TRBJ2-7 | 15 | TRBV5-5 | TGTGCCAGCAGCTTGGTTGTAGGGGCCTCCTACGAGCAGTACTTC | CASSLVVGASYEQYF
- | - | TRBJ1-4 | 13 | TRBV2 | TGTGCCAGCAGCGAATACAGGGAGGAAAAACTGTTTTTT | CASSEYREEKLFF
TRBD2 | - | TRBJ2-3 | 16 | TRBV18 | TGTGCCAGCTCACCACTTGCGGGGGGCGTCCCAGATACGCAGTATTTT | CASSPLAGGVPDTQYF
TRBD1 | - | TRBJ2-2 | 14 | TRBV6-1 | TGTGCCAGCAGTGACCTACAGGGGACCGGGGAGCTGTTTTTT | CASSDLQGTGELFF
- | many | TRBJ1-5 | 14 | TRBV6-2/TRBV6-3 | TGTGCCAGCAGTTACGACAGTTTGAATCAGCCCCAGCATTTT | CASSYDSLNQPQHF
- | - | TRBJ2-1 | 19 | TRBV24-1 | TGTGCCACCAGTGGAGGCTCCGGCCCCCCTCGAAGCTCCTACAATGAGCAGTTCTTC | CATSGGSGPPRSSYNEQFF
- | - | TRBJ1-5 | 15 | TRBV19 | TGTGCCAGTTCATCTAGGGACAAACCCAATCAGCCCCAGCATTTT | CASSSRDKPNQPQHF
TRBD2 | - | TRBJ2-5 | 14 | TRBV19 | TGTGCCAGTAGTCAACGGGGGGGCTCGGAGACCCAGTACTTC | CASSQRGGSETQYF
- | - | TRBJ1-2 | 13 | TRBV12-3/TRBV12-4 | TGTGCCAGCAGTTTAGAGGCGGGGTTGGGCTACACCTTC | CASSLEAGLGYTF
- | few | TRBJ1-2 | 14 | TRBV7-9 | TGTGCCAGCAGCCCCACCGGGACAAACTATGGCTACACCTTC | CASSPTGTNYGYTF
- | - | TRBJ1-6 | 14 | TRBV27 | TGTGCCAGCAGTTTTACAGGCGGGGTTTCACCCCTCCACTTT | CASSFTGGVSPLHF
- | - | TRBJ1-4 | 17 | TRBV3-1/TRBV3-2 | TGTGCCAGCAGCCAAGATCGCCAGGGCAGTGGTAATGAAAAACTGTTTTTT | CASSQDRQGSGNEKLFF
- | - | TRBJ2-7 | 12 | TRBV30 | TGTGCCCTGGCCCAGGGCTCCTACGAGCAGTACTTC | CALAQGSYEQYF
- | - | TRBJ1-1 | 15 | TRBV24-1 | TGTGCCACCAGTGATTTGCAAGTCCCTATTACTGAAGCTTTCTTT | CATSDLQVPITEAFF
TRBD1 | - | TRBJ2-2 | 15 | TRBV9 | TGTGCCAGCCTACCCGACAGGGGGAACACCGGGGAGCTGTTTTTT | CASLPDRGNTGELFF
- | - | TRBJ1-2 | 13 | TRBV29-1 | TGCAGCGTTCCAAGCAGGCAGGACTATGGCTACACCTTC | CSVPSRQDYGYTF
TRBD1 | - | TRBJ2-5 | 16 | TRBV6-1 | TGTGCCAGCAGTGAATTGGGCAGGGGGCCCTCGGAGACCCAGTACTTC | CASSELGRGPSETQYF
- | - | TRBJ1-4 | 14 | TRBV11-2 | TGTGCCATCCCGGACAGCGCGGCTAATGAAAAACTGTTTTTT | CAIPDSAANEKLFF
- | - | TRBJ2-3 | 13 | TRBV19 | TGTGCCAGTAAGGGGGGGGTCGCAGATACGCAGTATTTT | CASKGGVADTQYF
- | - | TRBJ1-1 | 17 | TRBV18 | TGTGCCAGCTCACCACCTCTCCTCGTGAAGAGCAACACTGAAGCTTTCTTT | CASSPPLLVKSNTEAFF
- | - | TRBJ2-7 | 12 | TRBV11-2 | TGTGCCAGCGGAGGGGGCAGGTACGAGCAGTACTTC | CASGGGRYEQYF
- | - | TRBJ1-4 | 14 | TRBV7-2 | TGTGCCAGCAGCTTAGGCGCGCGAGGTGAAAAACTGTTTTTT | CASSLGARGEKLFF
TRBD1 | - | TRBJ2-7 | 15 | TRBV5-1 | TGCGCCAGCAGCTTGGGCGGGACAGGGTCCTACGAGCAGTACTTC | CASSLGGTGSYEQYF
TRBD2 | few | TRBJ2-2 | 19 | TRBV6-6 | TGTGCCAGCAGCTTCATTACTAGCGGGGGGCCGGCGAACACCGGGGAGCTGTTTTTT | CASSFITSGGPANTGELFF
- | - | TRBJ1-1 | 16 | TRBV6-1 | TGTGCCAGCAGTGAAGCCCATTCGGGATGGAACACTGAAGCTTTCTTT | CASSEAHSGWNTEAFF
TRBD1 | - | TRBJ2-2 | 16 | TRBV7-2 | TGTGCCAGCAGCACAGGGACAGGGATGAACACCGGGGAGCTGTTTTTT | CASSTGTGMNTGELFF
TRBD2 | once | TRBJ2-1 | 16 | TRBV3-1/TRBV3-2 | TGTGCCAGCAGCCTGTACAGGGGAGCGGGGGGCAATGAGCAGTTCTTC | CASSLYRGAGGNEQFF
- | - | TRBJ2-2 | 15 | TRBV30 | TGTGCCTGGAGCCATTTAGGGGCTGCCGCCGGGGAGCTGTTTTTT | CAWSHLGAAAGELFF
TRBD1 | - | TRBJ2-3 | 15 | TRBV6-2/TRBV6-3 | TGTGCCAGCAGTTATGGGACAGGAGACACAGATACGCAGTATTTT | CASSYGTGDTDTQYF
- | - | TRBJ2-5 | 13 | TRBV20-1 | TGCAGTGCTAGTGGGTCTATCGGAGAGACCCAGTACTTC | CSASGSIGETQYF
TRBD1 | - | TRBJ2-6 | 16 | TRBV10-2 | TGCGCCACAATTCGACAGGGGGCGGTTGGGGCCAACGTCCTGACTTTC | CATIRQGAVGANVLTF
TRBD2 | - | TRBJ2-2 | 19 | TRBV7-2 | TGTGCCAGCAGTCACTGGCCCATACTAGCGGGATCGGCCACCGGGGAGCTGTTTTTT | CASSHWPILAGSATGELFF
- | - | TRBJ1-2 | 15 | TRBV24-1 | TGTGCCACCAGTGACCCCCTTAGCGCAAAGGGAGGCTACACCTTC | CATSDPLSAKGGYTF
TRBD1 | once | TRBJ2-1 | 16 | TRBV10-1 | TGCGCCAGCAGTGAGCCAGGACAGGGGGCCTTGGATGAGCAGTTCTTC | CASSEPGQGALDEQFF
- | few | TRBJ1-2 | 13 | TRBV6-5 | TGTGCCAGCAGCCGACAGGTTAGTATAGGCTACACCTTC | CASSRQVSIGYTF
TRBD1 | - | TRBJ1-2 | 15 | TRBV19 | TGTGCCAGTACCCGAGGACAGGGTCTAAACTATGGCTACACCTTC | CASTRGQGLNYGYTF
TRBD1 | - | TRBJ2-3 | 14 | TRBV7-2 | TGTGCCAGCAGCCCGGACAGGGGAAAGGATACGCAGTATTTT | CASSPDRGKDTQYF
TRBD2 | - | TRBJ2-7 | 14 | TRBV10-1 | TGCGCCAGCAGTGAGATCGGGACTAGCGGCGAGCAGTACTTC | CASSEIGTSGEQYF
TRBD1 | - | TRBJ1-4 | 15 | TRBV11-2 | TGTGCCAGCAGGCCCTCAGGGGGCTTGGGAGAAAAACTGTTTTTT | CASRPSGGLGEKLFF
- | - | TRBJ2-1 | 12 | TRBV5-6 | TGTGCCAGCAGCTTGCAGGGTTATGAGCAGTTCTTC | CASSLQGYEQFF
TRBD2 | - | TRBJ2-1 | 16 | TRBV27 | TGTGCCAGCAGTTTATGGGTAGCGGGGGGATACAATGAGCAGTTCTTC | CASSLWVAGGYNEQFF
TRBD2 | - | TRBJ2-1 | 14 | TRBV28 | TGTGCCAGTGCTAGCGGGGGGGCCTACAATGAGCAGTTCTTC | CASASGGAYNEQFF
TRBD1 | - | TRBJ1-1 | 15 | TRBV28 | TGTGCCAGCAGTTTATGGGGGACAGGGGCCGCTGAAGCTTTCTTT | CASSLWGTGAAEAFF
TRBD2 | - | TRBJ2-7 | 14 | TRBV13 | TGTGCCAGCAGCTCTGGACTAGCGGGGTACGAGCAGTACTTC | CASSSGLAGYEQYF
- | - | TRBJ2-1 | 16 | TRBV27 | TGTGCCAGCAGTCTGTCCGTAGCGTACTCCTACAATGAGCAGTTCTTC | CASSLSVAYSYNEQFF
- | - | TRBJ1-4 | 13 | TRBV29-1 | TGCAGCGTTGTCGGTGGAACTAATGAAAAACTGTTTTTT | CSVVGGTNEKLFF
- | - | TRBJ1-5 | 20 | TRBV1 | TGCACCAGCAGCCTCCGACAACGGAGGGAGGGATCGAGTAGCAATCAGCCCCAGCATTTT | CTSSLRQRREGSSSNQPQHF
- | - | TRBJ2-3 | 16 | TRBV28 | TGTGCCAGCGCCCCCTGGGGTCAGGGGTCATCAGATACGCAGTATTTT | CASAPWGQGSSDTQYF
- | - | TRBJ1-2 | 14 | TRBV7-2 | TGTGCCAGCAGCTTAAGACAGATGAACTATGGCTACACCTTC | CASSLRQMNYGYTF
TRBD2 | - | TRBJ2-1 | 19 | TRBV3-1/TRBV3-2 | TGTGCCAGCAGCCGAGGAGCGGGGGGGATTTCAAGCTCCTACAATGAGCAGTTCTTC | CASSRGAGGISSSYNEQFF
TRBD1 | once | TRBJ1-2 | 14 | TRBV2 | TGTGCCAGCAGTGCGACAGGGGATGCCTATGGCTACACCTTC | CASSATGDAYGYTF
TRBD1 | - | TRBJ2-7 | 13 | TRBV19 | TGTGCCACTTCCGGAGACAGGGAATACGAGCAGTACTTC | CATSGDREYEQYF
TRBD1 | - | TRBJ2-2 | 15 | TRBV6-4 | TGTGCCAGCAGAAGAGGGACAGGATTAACCGGGGAGCTGTTTTTT | CASRRGTGLTGELFF
TRBD2 | - | TRBJ2-2 | 17 | TRBV3-1/TRBV3-2 | TGTGCCAGCAGCCATCTAGCGGGGGGTGCGAACACCGGGGAGCTGTTTTTT | CASSHLAGGANTGELFF
- | - | TRBJ1-5 | 15 | TRBV11-3 | TGTGCCAGCAGTTCTAGACAGATGAGCAATCAGCCCCAGCATTTT | CASSSRQMSNQPQHF
- | - | TRBJ2-6 | 16 | TRBV5-4 | TGTGCCAGCAGCTTGTCAGAGCGCACTGGGGCCAACGTCCTGACTTTC | CASSLSERTGANVLTF
TRBD1 | - | TRBJ1-1 | 17 | TRBV18 | TGTGCCAGCTCCCAGAACAGGGGAGGTACGATGGGGACTGAAGCTTTCTTT | CASSQNRGGTMGTEAFF
TRBD1 | - | TRBJ1-1 | 10 | TRBV19 | TGTGCCAGTAGGGACAGGGAAGCTTTCTTT | CASRDREAFF
TRBD2 | - | TRBJ2-7 | 15 | TRBV30 | TGTGCCAGCCTTTTCCGGACTAGCCTCACCTACGAGCAGTACTTC | CASLFRTSLTYEQYF